These T cell receptor beta chains were read from a single sample in a study of T cells in Graves' hyperthyroidism and ophthalmopathy. TCRdb re-analysed the multiplex PCR reads in MiXCR, keeping a single row per CDR3 protein. The sample lists approximately 360,000 distinct CDR3 sequences; around 25% were seen once. Sequenced material: blood. The receptors come from a man aged 45-65 years with Graves' hyperthyroidism. CDR3s include the opening cysteine and the closing phenylalanine or tryptophan. D genes are given only for firm matches. Rows may omit the clone size; those that give it use once, few, many or a size class.

>TRBJ1-1|.|many|TRBV3-1
TGTGCCAGCAGCCCGGGCAGAGGTCGCACTGAAGCTTTCTTT
CASSPGRGRTEAFF
>TRBJ1-1|.|.|TRBV29-1
TGCAGCGTTCGACAAGCGGGGGGGAACACTGAAGCTTTCTTT
CSVRQAGGNTEAFF
>TRBJ2-2|.|.|TRBV25-1
TGTGCCAGCAGTGAATTCGATGTCACCGGGGAGCTGTTTTTT
CASSEFDVTGELFF
>TRBJ2-7|.|few|TRBV7-9
TGTGCCAGCAGCTTAGGACCCGTCGCATACTACGAGCAGTACTTC
CASSLGPVAYYEQYF
>TRBJ2-2|TRBD2|.|TRBV6-1
TGTGCCAGCAGTGAAGCGGGACTAGCGGGATTGACCGGGGAGCTGTTTTTT
CASSEAGLAGLTGELFF
>TRBJ2-3|TRBD2|many|TRBV5-5
TGTGCCAGCAGTCCGGGGACTAGCGGGAGAAATACGCAGTATTTT
CASSPGTSGRNTQYF
>TRBJ2-5|TRBD2|.|TRBV7-9
TGTGCCAGCAGCCCCAGACTAGCGGAGTCCTACGAGACCCAGTACTTC
CASSPRLAESYETQYF
>TRBJ2-5|TRBD2|.|TRBV20-1
TGCAGTGCTCCCGGGACTAGCGGGAGGAGACAAGAGACCCAGTACTTC
CSAPGTSGRRQETQYF
>TRBJ2-7|.|few|TRBV9
TGTGCCAGCAGCGTAGACCCAGGGAACACCTACGAGCAGTACTTC
CASSVDPGNTYEQYF
>TRBJ2-1|TRBD2|.|TRBV6-1
TGTGCCATCTCGGCGGGAGCCGCCAATGAGCAGTTCTTC
CAISAGAANEQFF
>TRBJ2-5|TRBD2|.|TRBV20-1
TGCAGTGCGGGGGAGTGGGGACTAGCGCTCCAAGAGACCCAGTACTTC
CSAGEWGLALQETQYF
>TRBJ2-7|TRBD2|.|TRBV6-1
TGTGCCAGCACTCGCGGACTAGCGGGGCGCTTATCCGAGCAGTACTTC
CASTRGLAGRLSEQYF
>TRBJ2-2|.|.|TRBV12-3/TRBV12-4
TGTGCCGGAGGAGGGAACACCGGGGAGCTGTTTTTT
CAGGGNTGELFF
>TRBJ2-1|TRBD2|.|TRBV9
TGTGCCAGCAGCGTAGATCTAGCGGCGAATGAGCAGTTCTTC
CASSVDLAANEQFF
>TRBJ1-1|.|few|TRBV9
TGTGCCAGCAGCGTAGACACAGGGAAGAACACTGAAGCTTTCTTT
CASSVDTGKNTEAFF
>TRBJ1-2|.|.|TRBV28
TGTGCCAGCAGTTTTTTGGCCTACTATGGCTACACCTTC
CASSFLAYYGYTF
>TRBJ1-1|.|many|TRBV6-1
TGTGCCAGCAGTCCACGACAGAAGAACACTGAAGCTTTCTTT
CASSPRQKNTEAFF
>TRBJ1-2|.|.|TRBV3-1
TGTGCCAGCAGCCCCCGACAGGTCTATGGCTACACCTTC
CASSPRQVYGYTF
>TRBJ1-2|.|.|TRBV20-1
TGCAGTGCTAGTAGGACAGCCGACTATGGCTACACCTTC
CSASRTADYGYTF
>TRBJ2-7|.|few|TRBV15
TGTGCCACCAGCAGTCAACTTTGGAGAGAGAATCCCTACGTGGTGCAGTACTTC
CATSSQLWRENPYVVQYF
>TRBJ1-6|.|many|TRBV7-2
TGTGCCAGCAGCTTTCAGGGTACTAATTCACCCCTCCACTTT
CASSFQGTNSPLHF
>TRBJ2-1|TRBD1|.|TRBV5-1
TGCGCCAGCAGCATACAGGGGCGGAATGAGCAGTTCTTC
CASSIQGRNEQFF
>TRBJ2-1|TRBD2|many|TRBV2
TGTGCCAGCTACCCGGGAGGGCCTAGAAATGAGCAGTTCTTC
CASYPGGPRNEQFF
>TRBJ2-3|TRBD2|many|TRBV7-3
TGTGCCAGCAGCCGCCTTGCGGGAGGGCCAACAGATACGCAGTATTTT
CASSRLAGGPTDTQYF